The 26 T cell receptor beta chains below were found in one sample sequenced in a study of blood T cells in healthy people across ages. A J-beta primer mix and a sample-barcoded 5' primer were used in a second PCR of roughly 6 to 12 cycles. Via MiXCR, TCRdb re-called the 5' RACE reads, giving one row per CDR3 protein. The table lists hundreds of thousands of distinct CDR3 sequences, around 45% of them singletons. The specimen was blood. These receptor sequences come from a man older than 75 in good health.

J is TRBJ1-5 and V is TRBV6-1; TRBD1 might be the D (5 bases). CDR3 size: 16 residues. Germline CDR1 reads MNHNS; CDR2 reads SASEGT. Trimming took off 0 bases at V and 2 bases at J, with 11 bases between the two ends. CDR3 amino acids: CASSEAQGTRNQPQHF. As DNA, the CDR3 is TGTGCCAGCAGTGAAGCGCAAGGGACGCGCAATCAGCCCCAGCATTTT.

The chain joins TRBV12-3 or TRBV12-4 to TRBJ2-7; maybe TRBD2 (7 bases). Trimming removed 6 bases from V and 7 bases from J, with 22 bases in between. The CDR3 is 15 residues long. The CDR3 is CASRPRSGTSWEQYF. CDR3 nucleotides: TGTGCCAGCAGACCGAGGAGCGGGACAAGTTGGGAGCAGTACTTC.

On this clonotype: Possible read error: a much larger clone is one base away. V gene TRBV29-1 combines with J gene TRBJ2-3; 7 bases map to TRBD2. This CDR3 has 14 residues. In germline, CDR1 is SQVTM, CDR2 ANQGSEA. The J segment lost 3 bases and the V segment lost 3 bases, leaving 6 bases of the junction unmatched. The CDR3 loop is CSVDGGVQTDTQYF. CDR3 DNA: TGCAGCGTTGATGGGGGGGTGCAAACAGATACGCAGTATTTT.

V and J are TRBV25-1 and TRBJ2-5, with TRBD1 as a possible D gene (5 bases). V was cut by 7 bases and J by 5 bases, with 11 bases left in between. The germline V gene encodes CDR1 MGHDK and CDR2 SYGVNS. This CDR3 is built from 12 residues. The CDR3 sequence: CASTLSGETQYF. CDR3 nucleotide sequence: TGTGCCAGCACCCTCTCAGGGGAGACCCAGTACTTC.

The rearrangement joins TRBV6-6 to TRBJ2-5; no definite D call. Germline CDR1 reads MNHNY; CDR2 reads SVGAGI (reference sequence). The CDR3 is 14 amino acids. The V gene lost 0 bases and the J gene lost 2 bases, with 7 bases spanning the gap. Here the CDR3 reads CASSYSFPQETQYF. The CDR3 coding sequence is TGTGCCAGCAGTTACTCGTTCCCACAAGAGACCCAGTACTTC.

This clonotype was counted at least ten times. This chain joins TRBV12-3 or TRBV12-4 and TRBJ2-1, with 10 positions matching TRBD2. This CDR3 has 14 residues. V trimming: 1 base; J trimming: 8 bases; junction bases outside the gene matches: 2. CDR3 residues: CASSLGTSGDEQFF. CDR3 DNA: TGTGCCAGCAGTTTAGGAACTAGCGGGGATGAGCAGTTCTTC.

The V and J genes are TRBV27 and TRBJ2-6; D might be TRBD1 (5 bases). The CDR3 covers 14 residues. CDR1 and CDR2 (germline): MNHEY, SMNVEV (reference sequence). The V end lost 0 bases, the J end lost 8 bases, and 8 bases lay between the germline ends. Here the CDR3 DNA reads TGTGCCAGCAGTTTATCTGGGGCCCCCAACGTCCTGACTTTC. This translates into CASSLSGAPNVLTF.

V is TRBV12-3 or TRBV12-4 and J is TRBJ2-6; D is possibly TRBD2 (5 bases). This CDR3 spans 14 amino acids. The V end lost 4 bases, the J end lost 2 bases, and 6 bases lay between the germline ends. CDR3 region: CASSWGAGANVLTF. The CDR3 region has the DNA TGTGCCAGCAGTTGGGGAGCTGGGGCCAACGTCCTGACTTTC.

This clonotype was found a few times. The chain recombines TRBV12-3 or TRBV12-4 with TRBJ2-4, with 11 bases matching TRBD2. The CDR3 spans 18 residues. V gave up 2 bases and J gave up 3 bases; unmatched junction bases: 9. The CDR3 loop reads CASSLILAGGIVKNIQYF. For the CDR3, the DNA is TGTGCCAGCAGTTTAATCCTAGCGGGAGGTATTGTCAAAAACATTCAGTACTTC.

This clonotype was recorded once. The J gene is TRBJ1-2, the V gene TRBV7-9; 9 nucleotides line up with TRBD1. The trim removed 5 bases at V and 4 bases at J, leaving 5 bases unmatched. The CDR3 totals 14 residues. The germline gives CDR1 SEHNR, CDR2 FQNEAQ (reference sequence). CDR3 loop: CASSMGQGSYGYTF. For the CDR3, the DNA is TGTGCCAGCAGCATGGGACAGGGAAGCTATGGCTACACCTTC.

The sample holds one count of this clonotype. The rearrangement uses TRBV7-3 and TRBJ2-3, with 13 bases that match TRBD2. The V gene end was trimmed by 4 bases and the J gene end by 9 bases; junction bases not matched to a gene: 10. The CDR3 runs to 16 residues. Germline V CDR1 and CDR2: SGHTA, FQGTGA. The CDR3 region has the DNA TGTGCCAGCAGCTCGGATGATGGACTAGCGGGAGACACGCAGTATTTT. Translation: CASSSDDGLAGDTQYF. The full variable domain, rest sourced from reference TRBV7-3 and TRBJ2-3, is GAGVSQTPSNKVTEKGKYVELRCDPISGHTALYWYRQSLGQGPEFLIYFQGTGAADDSGLPNDRFFAVRPEGSVSTLKIQRTERGDSAVYLCASSSDDGLAGDTQYFGPGTRLTVL.

This chain uses TRBV10-3 with TRBJ1-1, with 8 bases lining up with TRBD1. The J segment lost 5 bases and the V segment lost 6 bases, leaving 5 bases of the junction unmatched. Germline values: CDR1 ENHRY, CDR2 SYGVKD. This CDR3 has 13 residues. This chain's CDR3 is CAISGQGGTEAFF. CDR3 nucleotides: TGTGCCATCAGCGGACAGGGAGGGACTGAAGCTTTCTTT.

In this sample, this clonotype turned up a few times. V and J are TRBV20-1 and TRBJ2-3, with D unresolved. This CDR3 has 14 amino acids. With 5 bases removed from V and 3 bases from J, the gap between germline ends came to 15 bases. Germline-derived CDR1 and CDR2 are DFQATT and SNEGSKA (reference sequence). Here the CDR3 DNA reads TGCAGTGCTCCGTTGGTAGTTGGAACAGATACGCAGTATTTT. This encodes CSAPLVVGTDTQYF.

V gene TRBV4-2 combines with J gene TRBJ1-2; tentatively, D is TRBD1 (5 bases). The germline V gene has CDR1 LGHNA and CDR2 YNFKEQ. The CDR3 is 15 residues long. V lost 1 base and J 4 bases, leaving 13 bases between the germline ends. CDR3 nucleotides: TGTGCCAGCAGCCAAGTTGGAGGGGAGTCCTATGGCTACACCTTC. This codes for CASSQVGGESYGYTF.

The rearrangement uses TRBV4-3 and TRBJ2-1; 7 nucleotides align to TRBD2. J was trimmed by 5 bases and V by 4 bases; bases with no gene match: 11. Germline V lookup: CDR1 LGHNA, CDR2 YSLEER. The CDR3 extends over 16 amino acids. CDR3 bases: TGCGCCAGCAGCCCCCGGGGCAGCGGGATAAACAATGAGCAGTTCTTC. It codes for CASSPRGSGINNEQFF.

This clonotype has only a few counts. J is TRBJ2-2 and V is TRBV3-1; no definite D call. Germline V lookup: CDR1 LGHDT, CDR2 YNNKEL (reference sequence). This CDR3 is built from 16 residues. Trimming took off 2 bases at V and 0 bases at J, with 10 bases between the two ends. CDR3 DNA: TGTGCCAGCAGCCAAAGAAGGCGGACGAACACCGGGGAGCTGTTTTTT. Translated: CASSQRRRTNTGELFF.

The chain has TRBV9 and TRBJ2-3, with TRBD2 matching over 11 bases. V lost 5 bases to trimming and J lost 6 bases; unmatched junction nucleotides: 5. CDR3 length equals 14 residues. CDR1 and CDR2 from the germline V gene are SGDLS and YYNGEE. CDR3 protein: CASSTSGRLDTQYF. DNA of the CDR3: TGTGCCAGCAGTACTAGCGGGAGACTTGATACGCAGTATTTT.

CDR3 sequence (DNA): TGTGCCAGCTTCCTAGCGGGAGCGGGAGAGACCCAGTACTTC. Translating it yields CASFLAGAGETQYF. V and J are TRBV28 and TRBJ2-7, with 10 nucleotides matching TRBD2. Matching the DNA end better, TRBJ2-5 makes the J call doubtful. The CDR3 loop spans 14 amino acids. CDR1 is MDHEN and CDR2 is SYDVKM in the germline V gene.

This clonotype was detected only a few times. The V call is TRBV20-1, the J call TRBJ2-7, with TRBD2 matching 11 bases. The CDR3 has 16 residues. The J segment lost 6 bases and the V segment lost 0 bases, leaving 10 bases of the junction unmatched. Germline V gene sequence: CDR1 DFQATT, CDR2 SNEGSKA (reference sequence). As DNA, the CDR3 is TGCAGTGCTAGAGATGATAGCGGGAGGGCCGCCCCCGAGCAGTACTTC. Residues: CSARDDSGRAAPEQYF.

By share, this clonotype counts as medium-sized. The V call is TRBV5-1, the J call TRBJ2-3; D uncertain. Germline V lookup: CDR1 SGHRS, CDR2 YFSETQ. CDR3 length: 14 residues. The ends were cut back, 0 bases at V and 6 bases at J, with 11 bases in the middle. The CDR3 nucleotides are TGCGCCAGCAGCTTGGCTGGTATTCGGGATACGCAGTATTTT. As protein: CASSLAGIRDTQYF.

V gene TRBV6-5 combines with J gene TRBJ2-3; D remains ambiguous. Trimming removed 0 bases at V and 2 bases at J, with 9 bases between. The CDR3 sequence is 15 residues long. Germline V gene data show CDR1 as MNHEY and CDR2 as SVGAGI. The CDR3 DNA follows: TGTGCCAGCAGTTACTCGAGAGGATACACAGATACGCAGTATTTT. The encoded protein is CASSYSRGYTDTQYF.

This clonotype turned up a few times. The rearrangement uses TRBV28 and TRBJ2-5; 10 nucleotides agree with TRBD2. CDR3 length equals 16 residues. Germline trimming cut 6 bases from V and 5 bases from J; bases unmatched to any gene: 12. Germline assignment: CDR1 MDHEN and CDR2 SYDVKM. The DNA of the CDR3 is TGTGCCAGCAGACCTTCCTGGCTAGCGGGAGTCGAGACCCAGTACTTC. It encodes CASRPSWLAGVETQYF.

V is TRBV7-9 and J is TRBJ1-2; no reliable D call. The CDR3 length is 17 residues. The germline CDR1 and CDR2 sequences are SEHNR and FQNEAQ (reference sequence). V was cut by 5 bases and J by 0 bases, with 19 bases left in between. This chain's CDR3 is CASSLPQAAGPNYGYTF. DNA of the CDR3: TGTGCCAGCAGCCTTCCCCAGGCGGCAGGCCCTAACTATGGCTACACCTTC. Together with reference TRBV7-9 and TRBJ1-2, the CDR3 gives the full variable domain: DTGVSQNPRHKITKRGQNVTFRCDPISEHNRLYWYRQTLGQGPEFLTYFQNEAQLEKSRLLSDRFSAERPKGSFSTLEIQRTEQGDSAMYLCASSLPQAAGPNYGYTFGSGTRLTVV.

The chain links TRBV25-1 to TRBJ2-3; D unresolved. The CDR3 consists of 10 residues. The V end was cut by 7 bases, the J end by 8 bases, with 7 bases between. Germline CDR1 reads MGHDK; CDR2 reads SYGVNS. CDR3 loop: CASKSGTQYF. In DNA, the CDR3 is TGTGCCAGCAAATCCGGTACGCAGTATTTT.

Only a few counts were recorded for this clonotype. A read error may produce the germline difference seen at one junction end. The genes are TRBV11-3 and TRBJ2-1; TRBD1 agrees at 8 bases. CDR3 length: 15 amino acids. Germline V gene sequence: CDR1 SGHNT, CDR2 YENEEA. The CDR3 sequence is CASSFTGGTYNEQFF. DNA of the CDR3: TGTGCTAGCAGCTTCACAGGGGGGACCTACAATGAGCAGTTCTTC.

This clonotype was seen a few times. V and J are TRBV6-1 and TRBJ2-3; 8 positions agree with TRBD1. The junction had 9 bases not matched to a gene; V was cut back by 3 bases and J by 4 bases. The CDR3 loop spans 16 amino acids. CDR1 and CDR2 from the germline V gene are MNHNS and SASEGT. The CDR3 nucleotides read TGTGCCAGCAGTGATGGGTGGACAGGGACCCCAGATACGCAGTATTTT. Residues: CASSDGWTGTPDTQYF.